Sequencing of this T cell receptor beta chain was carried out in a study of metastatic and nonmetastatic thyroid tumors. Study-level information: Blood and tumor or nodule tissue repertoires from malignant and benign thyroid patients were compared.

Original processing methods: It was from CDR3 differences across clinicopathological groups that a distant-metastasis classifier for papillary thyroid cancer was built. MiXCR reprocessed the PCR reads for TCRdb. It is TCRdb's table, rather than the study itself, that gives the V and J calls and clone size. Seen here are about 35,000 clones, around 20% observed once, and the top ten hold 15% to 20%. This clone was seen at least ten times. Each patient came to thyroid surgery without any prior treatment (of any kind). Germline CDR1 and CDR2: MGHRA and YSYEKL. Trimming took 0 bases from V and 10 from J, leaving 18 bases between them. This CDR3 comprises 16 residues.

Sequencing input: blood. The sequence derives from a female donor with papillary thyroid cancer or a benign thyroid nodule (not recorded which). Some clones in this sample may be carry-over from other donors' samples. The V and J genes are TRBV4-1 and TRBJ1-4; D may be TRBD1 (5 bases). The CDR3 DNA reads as TGCGCCAGCAGCCAAGATTGGGGCCCGGCAGCCGGAAAACTGTTTTTT. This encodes CASSQDWGPAAGKLFF.